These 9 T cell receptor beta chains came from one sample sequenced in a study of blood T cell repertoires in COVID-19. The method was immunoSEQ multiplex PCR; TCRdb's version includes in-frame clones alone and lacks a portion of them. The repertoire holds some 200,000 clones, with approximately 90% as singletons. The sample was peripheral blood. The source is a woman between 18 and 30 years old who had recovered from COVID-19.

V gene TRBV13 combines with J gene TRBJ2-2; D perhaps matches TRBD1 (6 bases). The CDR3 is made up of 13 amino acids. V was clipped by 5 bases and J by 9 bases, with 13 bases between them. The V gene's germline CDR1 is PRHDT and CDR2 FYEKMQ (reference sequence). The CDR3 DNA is TGTGCCAGCAGCATTTACAGGGAGTGGGAGCTGTTTTTT. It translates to CASSIYREWELFF.

The CDR3 DNA reads as TGTGCCAGCAGCTCGAGGAGCTCTGGAAACACCATATATTTT. Translation: CASSSRSSGNTIYF. This chain connects TRBV5-6 to TRBJ1-3; D ambiguous. CDR3 size: 14 residues. CDR1 is SGHDT, CDR2 YYEEEE, per germline. Trimming took 3 bases from V and 0 from J, leaving 7 bases between them.

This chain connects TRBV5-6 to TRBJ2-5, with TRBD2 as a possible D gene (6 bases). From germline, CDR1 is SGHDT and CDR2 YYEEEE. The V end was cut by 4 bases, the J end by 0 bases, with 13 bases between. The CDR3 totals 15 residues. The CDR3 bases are TGTGCCAGCAGCCGCGGGGTGCCGTACCAAGAGACCCAGTACTTC. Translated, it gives CASSRGVPYQETQYF.

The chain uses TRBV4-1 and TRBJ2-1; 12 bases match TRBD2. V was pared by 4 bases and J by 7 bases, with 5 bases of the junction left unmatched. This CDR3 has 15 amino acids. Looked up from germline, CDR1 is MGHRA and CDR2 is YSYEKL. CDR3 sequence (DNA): TGCGCCAGCAGCCCACTGACTAGCGGGAGTAATGAGCAGTTCTTC. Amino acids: CASSPLTSGSNEQFF.

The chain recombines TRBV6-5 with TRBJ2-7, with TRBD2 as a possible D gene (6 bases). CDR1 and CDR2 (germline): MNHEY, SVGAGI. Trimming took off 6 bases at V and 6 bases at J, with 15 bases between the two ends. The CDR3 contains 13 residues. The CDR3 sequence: CASREGFISEQYV. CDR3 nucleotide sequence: TGTGCCAGCAGGGAGGGATTCATCTCCGAGCAGTACGTC.

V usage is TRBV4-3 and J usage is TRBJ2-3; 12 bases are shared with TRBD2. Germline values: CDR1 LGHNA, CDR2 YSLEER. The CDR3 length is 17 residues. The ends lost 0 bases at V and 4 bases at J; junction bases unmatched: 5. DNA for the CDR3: TGCGCCAGCAGCCAAGATTTACTAGCGGGGGGCCCAGATACGCAGTATTTT. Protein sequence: CASSQDLLAGGPDTQYF.

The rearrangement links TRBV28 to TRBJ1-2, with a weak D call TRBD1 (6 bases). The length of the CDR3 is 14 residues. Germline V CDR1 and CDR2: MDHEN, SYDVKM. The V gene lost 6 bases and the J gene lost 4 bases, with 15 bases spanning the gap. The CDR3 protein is CASSRGGDSYGYTF. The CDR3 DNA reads TGTGCCAGCAGCCGAGGGGGGGATTCCTATGGCTACACCTTC.

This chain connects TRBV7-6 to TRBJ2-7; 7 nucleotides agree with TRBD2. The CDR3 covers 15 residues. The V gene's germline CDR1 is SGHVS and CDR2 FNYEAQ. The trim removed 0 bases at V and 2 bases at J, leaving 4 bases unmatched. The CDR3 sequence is CASSLAPAGAYEQYF. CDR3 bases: TGTGCCAGCAGCTTAGCCCCGGCGGGGGCCTACGAGCAGTACTTC.

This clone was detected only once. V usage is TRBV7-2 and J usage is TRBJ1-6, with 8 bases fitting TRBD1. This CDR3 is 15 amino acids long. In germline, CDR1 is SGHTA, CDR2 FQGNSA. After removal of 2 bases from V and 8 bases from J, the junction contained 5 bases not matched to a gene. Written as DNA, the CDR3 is TGTGCCAGCAGCTTAAGACAGGGGTTAGATTCACCCCTCCACTTT. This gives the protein CASSLRQGLDSPLHF.